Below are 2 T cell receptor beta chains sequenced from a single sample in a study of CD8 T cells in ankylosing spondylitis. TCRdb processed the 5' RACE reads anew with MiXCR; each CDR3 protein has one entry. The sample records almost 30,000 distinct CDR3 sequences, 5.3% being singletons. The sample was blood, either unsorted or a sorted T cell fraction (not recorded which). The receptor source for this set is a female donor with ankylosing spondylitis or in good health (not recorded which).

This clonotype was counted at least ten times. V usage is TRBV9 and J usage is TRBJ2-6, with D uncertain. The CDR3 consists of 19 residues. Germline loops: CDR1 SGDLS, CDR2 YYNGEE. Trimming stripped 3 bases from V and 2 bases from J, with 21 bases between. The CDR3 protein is CASSEGSTPYLPGANVLTF. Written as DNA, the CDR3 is TGTGCCAGCAGCGAGGGTTCGACGCCCTATCTCCCTGGGGCCAACGTCCTGACTTTC.

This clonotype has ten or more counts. Here the CDR3 reads CASSVTSGSSGELFF. The CDR3 DNA reads TGTGCCAGCAGCGTGACTAGCGGGAGTTCCGGGGAGCTGTTTTTT. The rearrangement links TRBV9 to TRBJ2-2; 12 bases are shared with TRBD2. The CDR3 sequence is 15 residues long. The germline V gene has CDR1 SGDLS and CDR2 YYNGEE. Trimming cost V 2 bases and J 6 bases; bases outside gene matches: 2.